This T cell receptor beta chain was profiled in a study of shared T cell receptors in the human thymus. Assay used: immunoSEQ multiplex PCR; TCRdb lists only in-frame clones, some missing. Among some 700,000 clones listed, around 87% were seen once. This clone was counted only a few times. With 6 bases removed from V and 5 bases from J, the gap between germline ends came to 11 bases. The CDR3 is made up of 13 amino acids. CDR1 is MNHEY and CDR2 is SVGAGI in the germline V gene. These same data were also listed under a study on human thymus T cells. That work adds: Those donating were healthy Finnish infants in corrective surgery for congenital heart defects. Surgeons resected thymus tissue during corrective heart surgery. V and J genes seemed to be used with bias in thymic and blood repertoires. A high degree of thymic repertoire overlap among unrelated individuals was reported in related research.

V gene TRBV6-5 combines with J gene TRBJ1-5; perhaps TRBD1 as D (5 bases). This receptor was identified in a boy younger than two with a congenital heart defect. The sample taken for sequencing was thymocytes. The CDR3 loop reads CASSQDNYQPQHF. CDR3 bases: TGTGCCAGCAGCCAGGACAATTATCAGCCCCAGCATTTT.